These 17 T cell receptor beta chains were sequenced from one sample in a study of T-cell reconstitution after alpha-beta-depleted transplantation in children. During its preparation, the TCRbeta library received unique molecular identifiers. Using its own MiXCR run on the PCR reads, TCRdb lists one record per CDR3 protein. The sample includes around 600,000 distinct CDR3 sequences, more than 20% of them seen just once. The sample in question was PBMCs, mostly from graft donor cells, obtained 360 days after TCRalphabeta/CD19-depleted stem cell transplant. The receptors were sampled from a boy under two years old who had a stem cell transplant for acute myeloid leukemia, so the T cells may come from the graft donor.

This sequence joins TRBV11-2 and TRBJ2-7, with D unclear. The germline V gene has CDR1 SGHAT and CDR2 FQNNGV. V was pared by 1 base and J by 5 bases, with 6 bases between. CDR3 size: 12 residues. The CDR3 region has the DNA TGTGCCAGCAGCTTAGCGCCCAACGAGCAGTACTTC. Its protein product is CASSLAPNEQYF.

The chain is built from TRBV7-6 and TRBJ1-1; D gene unclear. Germline loops: CDR1 SGHVS, CDR2 FNYEAQ. Trimming removed 5 bases from V and 1 base from J, with 17 bases in between. CDR3 size: 16 residues. In nucleotides, the CDR3 is TGTGCCAGCAGCCCCCTTAGTCCATTCAAGAACACTGAAGCTTTCTTT. Protein sequence: CASSPLSPFKNTEAFF. Full variable domain (rest looked up from reference TRBV7-6 and TRBJ1-1): GAGVSQSPRYKVTKRGQDVALRCDPISGHVSLYWYRQALGQGPEFLTYFNYEAQQDKSGLPNDRFSAERPEGSISTLTIQRTEQRDSAMYRCASSPLSPFKNTEAFFGQGTRLTVV.

This clonotype was seen at least ten times. This CDR3 reads CASRGQGYETQYF. The CDR3 nucleotides are TGTGCCAGCAGGGGACAGGGATATGAGACCCAGTACTTC. The chain recombines TRBV6-1 with TRBJ2-5; 9 positions agree with TRBD1. The trim removed 6 bases at V and 5 bases at J, leaving 4 bases unmatched. The CDR3 consists of 13 residues. Germline CDR1 is MNHNS and CDR2 is SASEGT.

This clonotype appeared a few times. The V and J genes are TRBV7-9 and TRBJ2-1; TRBD2 might be the D (6 bases). This CDR3 is built from 16 residues. V was pared by 5 bases and J by 2 bases, with 16 bases between. CDR1 is SEHNR and CDR2 is FQNEAQ in the germline V gene (reference sequence). The CDR3 DNA is TGTGCCAGCAGCCTCCCCTCGGGGGATCCCTACAATGAGCAGTTCTTC. This sequence encodes CASSLPSGDPYNEQFF.

The CDR3 bases are TGTGCCAAAAGGGACAGGGGGCCATACGAGCAGTACGTC. It yields the protein CAKRDRGPYEQYV. The chain employs TRBV7-7 and TRBJ2-7; 12 nucleotides match TRBD1. This CDR3 region has 13 residues. Germline-derived CDR1 and CDR2 are SSHAT and FNYEAQ (reference sequence). The V segment lost 10 bases and the J segment 4 bases; nucleotides outside the gene matches: 5.

This chain links TRBV20-1 with TRBJ2-7, with D perhaps TRBD1 (7 bases). This CDR3 spans 14 amino acids. The V gene's germline CDR1 is DFQATT and CDR2 SNEGSKA (reference sequence). V lost 0 bases and J lost 4, with 13 bases in between. CDR3 nucleotide sequence: TGCAGTGCTAGAGATCGGAGGGGGCGGTACGAGCAGTACGTC. Its translation: CSARDRRGRYEQYV.

The rearrangement joins TRBV20-1 to TRBJ2-2; TRBD1 matches at 7 bases. CDR3 length equals 14 residues. Germline V lookup: CDR1 DFQATT, CDR2 SNEGSKA (reference sequence). The V segment lost 6 bases and the J segment 3 bases; nucleotides outside the gene matches: 7. CDR3 amino acids: CSASPGQDTGELFF. The CDR3 region has the DNA TGCAGTGCCAGCCCCGGACAGGACACCGGGGAGCTGTTTTTT.

Ten or more counts support this clonotype. The chain links TRBV27 to TRBJ2-3; D may be TRBD2 (5 bases). The germline V gene encodes CDR1 MNHEY and CDR2 SMNVEV (reference sequence). V was pared by 5 bases and J by 2 bases, with 11 bases between. The CDR3 is made up of 14 amino acids. CDR3 region: CASSGGLDTDTQYF. The CDR3 DNA reads as TGTGCCAGCAGTGGCGGGTTGGACACAGATACGCAGTATTTT.

This clonotype was observed a handful of times. The chain couples TRBV20-1 to TRBJ1-6, with a tentative D call TRBD1 (5 bases). Trimming pared 6 bases from V and 3 bases from J, leaving 12 bases between. The CDR3 is made up of 14 amino acids. Germline CDR1 DFQATT, CDR2 SNEGSKA (reference sequence). This CDR3 reads CSALDSLYNSPLHF. CDR3 coding DNA: TGCAGTGCCCTAGACAGCCTCTATAATTCACCCCTCCACTTT.

The chain is built from TRBV2 and TRBJ2-2; D not resolved. CDR3 size: 16 residues. V gave up 2 bases and J gave up 6 bases, with 16 bases separating them. Germline CDR1 SNHLY, CDR2 FYNNEI. The CDR3 DNA follows: TGTGCCAGCAGTGAATTTGCGGCCTTTTATTCCGGGGAGCTGTTTTTT. Translating it yields CASSEFAAFYSGELFF.

The J gene is TRBJ2-3, the V gene TRBV20-1, with D hard to call. The V end was cut by 3 bases, the J end by 5 bases, with 15 bases between. The germline CDR1 and CDR2 sequences are DFQATT and SNEGSKA (reference sequence). CDR3 length equals 14 residues. This chain's CDR3 is CSASPRVRRDTQYF. The CDR3 DNA reads TGCAGTGCTAGTCCCCGGGTTCGGAGAGATACGCAGTATTTT.

A few counts support this clonotype. V is TRBV12-3 or TRBV12-4 and J is TRBJ2-1; D unclear. V was trimmed by 2 bases and J by 7 bases, leaving 12 bases between them. This CDR3 spans 14 amino acids. This chain's CDR3 is CASSLRYVGNEQFF. DNA for the CDR3: TGTGCCAGCAGTTTAAGGTACGTCGGGAATGAGCAGTTCTTC.

This clonotype was recorded at least ten times. The rearrangement joins TRBV7-9 to TRBJ1-1; tentative D call: TRBD1 (5 bases). Deletions cut 5 bases from V and 4 bases from J, with 17 bases between. The germline V gene has CDR1 SEHNR and CDR2 FQNEAQ (reference sequence). The CDR3 consists of 15 residues. The CDR3 DNA is TGTGCCAGCAGCCTAGAGGGCAGGGTAGGCACTGAAGCTTTCTTT. Its translation: CASSLEGRVGTEAFF.

This clonotype was observed many times. The rearrangement uses TRBV7-9 and TRBJ1-1, with TRBD1 identical over 7 bases. Germline CDR1 reads SEHNR; CDR2 reads FQNEAQ (reference sequence). Trimming at V came to 6 bases and at J to 0 bases, leaving 19 bases not matched to a gene. The CDR3 is 19 amino acids. CDR3 region: CASSPSFPTGWAMNTEAFF. CDR3 bases: TGTGCCAGCAGTCCATCCTTCCCGACAGGGTGGGCAATGAACACTGAAGCTTTCTTT.

This clonotype was recorded a few times. The V and J genes are TRBV20-1 and TRBJ2-1; 7 bases align to TRBD2. Germline CDR1 reads DFQATT; CDR2 reads SNEGSKA (reference sequence). Unmatched junction bases numbered 13, after V lost 1 base and J lost 7 bases. This CDR3 has 16 residues. CDR3 in amino acids: CSARGSAGILQNEQFF. The CDR3, as DNA: TGCAGTGCTAGAGGGTCAGCGGGGATACTACAAAATGAGCAGTTCTTC.

The rearrangement links TRBV18 to TRBJ2-3, with D possibly matching TRBD1 (6 bases). The V end was cut by 3 bases, the J end by 3 bases, with 13 bases between. This CDR3 region has 15 residues. The V gene's germline CDR1 is KGHSH and CDR2 LQKENI. The CDR3 DNA reads as TGTGCCAGCTCACCGTCGAGGACAGTGACAGATACGCAGTATTTT. Its protein is CASSPSRTVTDTQYF.

The chain couples TRBV20-1 to TRBJ1-4; D gene uncertain. The CDR3 spans 15 residues. Germline CDR1 DFQATT, CDR2 SNEGSKA (reference sequence). V was trimmed by 3 bases and J by 7 bases, leaving 18 bases between them. As DNA, the CDR3 is TGCAGTGCTAGCCCCCGTCGGGCGTGGACTGAAAAACTGTTTTTT. Translated, it gives CSASPRRAWTEKLFF.